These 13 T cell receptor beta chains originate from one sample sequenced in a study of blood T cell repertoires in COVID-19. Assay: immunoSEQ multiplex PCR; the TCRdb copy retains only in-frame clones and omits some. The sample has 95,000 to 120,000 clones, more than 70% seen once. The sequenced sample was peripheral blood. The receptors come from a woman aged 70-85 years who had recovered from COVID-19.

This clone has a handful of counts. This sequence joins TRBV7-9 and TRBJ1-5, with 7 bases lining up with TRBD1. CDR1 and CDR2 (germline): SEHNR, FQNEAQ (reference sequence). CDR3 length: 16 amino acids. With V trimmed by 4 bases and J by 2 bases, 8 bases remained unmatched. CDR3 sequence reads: CASSSTGKGRNQPQHF. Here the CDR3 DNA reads TGTGCCAGCAGCTCGACAGGGAAGGGGCGCAATCAGCCCCAGCATTTT.

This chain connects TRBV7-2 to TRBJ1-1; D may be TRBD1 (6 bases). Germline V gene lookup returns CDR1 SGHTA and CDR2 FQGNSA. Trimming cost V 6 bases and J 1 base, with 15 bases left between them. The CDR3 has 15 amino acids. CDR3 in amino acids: CASSFTGSWNTEAFF. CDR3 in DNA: TGTGCCAGCAGTTTTACAGGGTCGTGGAACACTGAAGCTTTCTTT. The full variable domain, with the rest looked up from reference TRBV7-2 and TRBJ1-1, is GAGVSQSPSNKVTEKGKDVELRCDPISGHTALYWYRQSLGQGLEFLIYFQGNSAPDKSGLPSDRFSAERTGGSVSTLTIQRTQQEDSAVYLCASSFTGSWNTEAFFGQGTRLTVV.

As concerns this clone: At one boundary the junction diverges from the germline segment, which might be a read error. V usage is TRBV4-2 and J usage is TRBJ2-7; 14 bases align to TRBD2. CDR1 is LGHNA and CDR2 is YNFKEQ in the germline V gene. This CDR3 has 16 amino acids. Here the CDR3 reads CASSQDSGTSGRPIDF. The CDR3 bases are TGTGCCAGCAGCCAAGATTCCGGGACTAGCGGGAGACCCATAGACTTC.

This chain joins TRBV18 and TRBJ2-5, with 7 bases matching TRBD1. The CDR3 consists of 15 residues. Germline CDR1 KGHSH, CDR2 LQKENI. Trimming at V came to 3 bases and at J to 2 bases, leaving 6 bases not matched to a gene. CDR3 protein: CASSPNPGQQETQYF. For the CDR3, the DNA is TGTGCCAGCTCACCGAATCCGGGACAGCAAGAGACCCAGTACTTC. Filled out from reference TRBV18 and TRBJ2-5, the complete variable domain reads NAGVMQNPRHLVRRRGQEARLRCSPMKGHSHVYWYRQLPEEGLKFMVYLQKENIIDESGMPKERFSAEFPKEGPSILRIQQVVRGDSAAYFCASSPNPGQQETQYFGPGTRLLVL.

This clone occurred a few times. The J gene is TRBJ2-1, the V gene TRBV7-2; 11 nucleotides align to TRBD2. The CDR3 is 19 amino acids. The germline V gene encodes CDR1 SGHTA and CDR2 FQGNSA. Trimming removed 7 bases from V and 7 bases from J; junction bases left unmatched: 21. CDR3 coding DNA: TGTGCCAGCACCCGGGAGGGAGGTATCCGACTAGCGGGAAGGAATGAGCAGTTCTTC. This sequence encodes CASTREGGIRLAGRNEQFF. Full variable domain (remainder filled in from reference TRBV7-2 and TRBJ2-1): GAGVSQSPSNKVTEKGKDVELRCDPISGHTALYWYRQSLGQGLEFLIYFQGNSAPDKSGLPSDRFSAERTGGSVSTLTIQRTQQEDSAVYLCASTREGGIRLAGRNEQFFGPGTRLTVL.

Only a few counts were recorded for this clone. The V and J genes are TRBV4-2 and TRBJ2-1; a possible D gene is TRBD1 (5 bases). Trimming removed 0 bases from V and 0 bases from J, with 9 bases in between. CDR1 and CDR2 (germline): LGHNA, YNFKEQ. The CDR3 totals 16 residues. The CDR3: CASSQEGQLSYNEQFF. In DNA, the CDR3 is TGTGCCAGCAGCCAAGAGGGGCAGCTCTCCTACAATGAGCAGTTCTTC.

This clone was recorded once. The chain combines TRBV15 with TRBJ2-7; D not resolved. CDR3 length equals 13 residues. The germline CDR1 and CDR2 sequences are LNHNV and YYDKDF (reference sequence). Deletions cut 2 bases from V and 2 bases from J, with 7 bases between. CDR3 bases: TGTGCCACCAGCAGACCTGGGCCCTACGAGCAGTACTTC. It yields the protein CATSRPGPYEQYF. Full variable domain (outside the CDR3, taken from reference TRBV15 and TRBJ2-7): DAMVIQNPRYQVTQFGKPVTLSCSQTLNHNVMYWYQQKSSQAPKLLFHYYDKDFNNEADTPDNFQSRRPNTSFCFLDIRSPGLGDTAMYLCATSRPGPYEQYFGPGTRLTVT.

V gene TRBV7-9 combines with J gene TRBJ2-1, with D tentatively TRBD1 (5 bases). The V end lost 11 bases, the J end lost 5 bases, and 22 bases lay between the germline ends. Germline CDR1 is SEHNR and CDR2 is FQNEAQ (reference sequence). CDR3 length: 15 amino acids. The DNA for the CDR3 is TGTGCCGCGTTGACGCTAGGGGTAACGAACAATGAGCAGTTCTTC. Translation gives CAALTLGVTNNEQFF.

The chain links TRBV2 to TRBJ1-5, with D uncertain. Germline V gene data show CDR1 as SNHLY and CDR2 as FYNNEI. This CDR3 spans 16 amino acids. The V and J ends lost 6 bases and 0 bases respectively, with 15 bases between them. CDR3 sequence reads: CASSPGDYYSNQPQHF. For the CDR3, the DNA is TGTGCCAGCAGCCCCGGGGATTATTATAGCAATCAGCCCCAGCATTTT. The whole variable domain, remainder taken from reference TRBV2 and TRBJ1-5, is EPEVTQTPSHQVTQMGQEVILRCVPISNHLYFYWYRQILGQKVEFLVSFYNNEISEKSEIFDDQFSVERPDGSNFTLKIRSTKLEDSAMYFCASSPGDYYSNQPQHFGDGTRLSIL.

CDR3 bases: TGTGCCAGCAGTTACGGGCAGGGTTCCTACGAGCAGTACTTC. Translating it yields CASSYGQGSYEQYF. The chain combines TRBV6-5 with TRBJ2-7, with D possibly TRBD1 on 5 matching bases. CDR3 length: 14 residues. V lost 2 bases and J lost 1, with 9 bases in between. Germline V gene sequence: CDR1 MNHEY, CDR2 SVGAGI.

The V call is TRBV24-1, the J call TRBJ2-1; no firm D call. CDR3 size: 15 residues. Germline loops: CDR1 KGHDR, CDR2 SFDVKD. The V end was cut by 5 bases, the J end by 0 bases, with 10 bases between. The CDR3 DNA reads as TGTGCCACCAGTGCACACAGTAGCTCCTACAATGAGCAGTTCTTC. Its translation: CATSAHSSSYNEQFF.

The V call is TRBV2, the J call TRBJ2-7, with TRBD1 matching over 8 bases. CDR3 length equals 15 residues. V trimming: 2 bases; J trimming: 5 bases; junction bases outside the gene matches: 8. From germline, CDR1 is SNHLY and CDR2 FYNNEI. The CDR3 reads CASSEPTDRVHEQYF. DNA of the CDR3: TGTGCCAGCAGTGAACCCACGGACAGGGTACACGAGCAGTACTTC.

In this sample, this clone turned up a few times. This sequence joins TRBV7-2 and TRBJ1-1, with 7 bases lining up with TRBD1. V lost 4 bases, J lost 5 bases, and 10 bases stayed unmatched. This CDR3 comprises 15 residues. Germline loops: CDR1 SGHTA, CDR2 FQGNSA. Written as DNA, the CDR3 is TGTGCCAGCAGCTACCCCAGCGGCAGGGGGACTGAAGCTTTCTTT. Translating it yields CASSYPSGRGTEAFF.